What follows is one T cell receptor beta chain and its context. Its antigen remains unidentified. CDR1 SNHLY and CDR2 FYNNEI come from the germline V gene. There are 15 residues in the CDR3. J was trimmed by 7 bases and V by 3 bases; bases with no gene match: 6. These data originate in a study of a mutant IDH1 vaccine in newly diagnosed glioma. Study context: The sex distribution of treated patients was about 62% male and around 40% female, with a mean age of around 43 years. Study results and caveats: Seemingly, top peripheral T cell clonotype changes bore no relation to pseudoprogression.

Profiling relied on immunoSEQ multiplex PCR, and the TCRdb table lists in-frame clones only, not all of them. The table has around 56,000 clones, roughly 81% seen once; the top ten hold about 8.1%. Time point in this sample: week 23, last vaccination. Vaccination comprised doses that each held 300 ug of mutant IDH1 20-mer peptide, plus topical imiquimod. This TCR was recovered from a woman between 35 and 50 years old with glioma. Some clones in this sample may be carry-over from other donors' samples. The chain has TRBV2 and TRBJ2-5; TRBD2 aligns across 12 bases. The specimen was PBMCs, collected from a glioma patient whose treatment included an IDH1 peptide vaccine. The CDR3 DNA sequence: TGTGCCAGCAGTGACCTAGCGGGGGGGCTGGGGACCCAGTACTTC. Translated, it gives CASSDLAGGLGTQYF.